This is a list of T cell receptor beta chains from one sample in a study of T cells in Graves' hyperthyroidism and ophthalmopathy. TCRdb fed the multiplex PCR reads into MiXCR, producing one record per CDR3 protein. Among fewer than 450,000 distinct CDR3 sequences listed, about a sixth were seen once. Sequencing was done on a sample of blood. Every receptor here comes from a woman aged 25-40 years with Graves' hyperthyroidism that later progressed to Graves' ophthalmopathy. Both conserved end residues are part of each CDR3. D genes are given only for firm matches. Only some rows state a clone size, as once, few, many or a class for expanded clones.

NA | NA | TRBJ2-1 | 15 | TRBV19 | CASSISLNSYNEQFF | TGTGCCAGTAGTATTAGTCTCAACTCCTACAATGAGCAGTTCTTC
NA | NA | TRBJ2-7 | 14 | TRBV12-5 | CASGLRDTSYEQYF | TGTGCTAGTGGTTTGAGGGATACCTCCTACGAGCAGTACTTC
NA | TRBD2 | TRBJ2-3 | 14 | TRBV28 | CASSPLAGAETQYF | TGTGCCAGCAGTCCGCTAGCGGGAGCCGAGACGCAGTATTTT
many | NA | TRBJ1-5 | 15 | TRBV28 | CASSLFADSNQPQHF | TGTGCCAGCAGTTTGTTCGCAGATAGCAATCAGCCCCAGCATTTT
few | TRBD2 | TRBJ2-1 | 19 | TRBV12-3/TRBV12-4 | CASSLTPGGGAGVSSEQFF | TGTGCCAGCAGTTTAACACCCGGGGGGGGAGCGGGAGTCAGTAGTGAGCAGTTCTTC
few | TRBD1 | TRBJ2-7 | 14 | TRBV4-1 | CASSQTDRGPEQYF | TGCGCCAGCAGCCAGACGGACAGGGGCCCCGAGCAGTACTTC
many | NA | TRBJ2-1 | 13 | TRBV29-1 | CSVEALASNEQFF | TGCAGCGTTGAAGCGCTAGCCAGCAATGAGCAGTTCTTC
NA | NA | TRBJ2-4 | 13 | TRBV12-3/TRBV12-4 | CASSLGGFDIQYF | TGTGCCAGCAGTCTCGGAGGGTTCGACATTCAGTACTTC
many | NA | TRBJ1-6 | 12 | TRBV12-3/TRBV12-4 | CASRPGYSPLHF | TGTGCCAGCCGCCCAGGGTATTCACCCCTCCACTTT
many | TRBD1 | TRBJ2-1 | 17 | TRBV6-6 | CASSYRQGPRSYNEQFF | TGTGCCAGCAGTTATCGACAGGGCCCTCGCTCCTACAATGAGCAGTTCTTC
many | NA | TRBJ1-4 | 15 | TRBV9 | CASSVGGGRGEKLFF | TGTGCCAGCAGCGTAGGAGGGGGACGAGGAGAAAAACTGTTTTTT
many | NA | TRBJ2-1 | 13 | TRBV2 | CASSYRVYNEQFF | TGTGCCAGCAGTTACAGGGTCTACAATGAGCAGTTCTTC
many | TRBD2 | TRBJ2-5 | 16 | TRBV3-1 | CASSPLRGLVEETQYF | TGTGCCAGCAGCCCGCTCAGAGGACTAGTCGAGGAGACCCAGTACTTC
NA | NA | TRBJ2-7 | 13 | TRBV15 | CATSRSISYEQYF | TGTGCCACCAGCAGATCGATATCCTACGAGCAGTACTTC
many | TRBD1 | TRBJ2-5 | 15 | TRBV12-3/TRBV12-4 | CASSFVGQGQETQYF | TGTGCCAGCAGTTTCGTCGGACAGGGTCAAGAGACCCAGTACTTC
NA | NA | TRBJ2-2 | 16 | TRBV5-1 | CASSWDRDIDTGELFF | TGCGCCAGCAGCTGGGACCGGGACATAGACACCGGGGAGCTGTTTTTT
many | NA | TRBJ2-7 | 14 | TRBV7-2 | CASSLFGSYYEQYF | TGTGCCAGCAGCTTATTCGGCAGTTACTACGAGCAGTACTTC
many | NA | TRBJ1-1 | 14 | TRBV6-1 | CASSYGTTDTEAFF | TGTGCCAGCAGTTACGGGACGACGGACACTGAAGCTTTCTTT
NA | NA | TRBJ2-5 | 17 | TRBV3-1 | CASSQGVFRAFRETQYF | TGTGCCAGCAGCCAAGGAGTATTCCGTGCCTTTCGGGAGACCCAGTACTTC
many | NA | TRBJ1-3 | 13 | TRBV12-3/TRBV12-4 | CASSLFSGNTIYF | TGTGCCAGCAGTTTGTTCTCTGGAAACACCATATATTTT
few | TRBD2 | TRBJ2-1 | 17 | TRBV11-2 | CASSHPGGTSGRGDQFF | TGTGCCAGCAGCCATCCCGGCGGGACTAGCGGGAGGGGTGATCAGTTCTTC
many | NA | TRBJ1-1 | 15 | TRBV6-1 | CASRAGEGWATEAFF | TGTGCCAGCAGAGCAGGGGAGGGTTGGGCCACTGAAGCTTTCTTT
NA | NA | TRBJ2-1 | 14 | TRBV9 | CASSLYGQYNEQFF | TGTGCCAGCAGCCTATACGGACAGTACAATGAGCAGTTCTTC
NA | NA | TRBJ2-2 | 16 | TRBV5-8 | CASRRPETRNTGELFF | TGTGCCAGCAGACGTCCCGAAACTAGGAACACCGGGGAGCTGTTTTTT
many | NA | TRBJ2-7 | 12 | TRBV20-1 | CSAKGHVDEQYF | TGCAGTGCTAAAGGACATGTTGACGAGCAGTACTTC
NA | NA | TRBJ2-3 | 15 | TRBV28 | CASSPRLLPTDTQYF | TGTGCCAGCAGTCCTAGGCTACTGCCGACAGATACGCAGTATTTT
many | TRBD2 | TRBJ2-1 | 16 | TRBV11-2 | CASSPIAGVGTGEQFF | TGTGCCAGCAGCCCCATAGCGGGAGTGGGAACAGGCGAGCAGTTCTTC
many | TRBD1 | TRBJ2-7 | 16 | TRBV10-2 | CASSDIPGQGVGEQYF | TGCGCCAGCAGTGATATACCGGGACAGGGGGTTGGCGAGCAGTACTTC
NA | TRBD2 | TRBJ2-5 | 17 | TRBV5-5 | CASSTGLAGYNQETQYF | TGTGCCAGCAGCACGGGACTAGCGGGATATAACCAAGAGACCCAGTACTTC
few | NA | TRBJ2-3 | 14 | TRBV7-9 | CASSFPTVTDTQYF | TGTGCCAGCAGCTTTCCCACGGTGACAGATACGCAGTATTTT
few | TRBD1 | TRBJ1-2 | 18 | TRBV28 | CASFSITRTGELLGGYTF | TGTGCCAGCTTCTCTATTACCAGGACAGGGGAGTTGTTGGGTGGCTACACCTTC
many | TRBD1 | TRBJ2-5 | 15 | TRBV12-3/TRBV12-4 | CASSLQGVKGETQYF | TGTGCCAGCAGTTTACAGGGGGTCAAGGGAGAGACCCAGTACTTC
many | TRBD2 | TRBJ2-1 | 17 | TRBV4-1 | CASSQDWGLAGVNEQFF | TGCGCCAGCAGCCAAGATTGGGGACTAGCGGGGGTCAATGAGCAGTTCTTC
NA | NA | TRBJ2-5 | 13 | TRBV11-1 | CASSIGSVKSQYF | TGTGCCAGCAGCATTGGAAGCGTTAAAAGCCAGTACTTC
NA | NA | TRBJ2-7 | 11 | TRBV28 | CATTRYYEQYF | TGTGCGACCACCAGATACTACGAGCAGTACTTC
NA | NA | TRBJ1-4 | 16 | TRBV7-9 | CASSPESRLPGEKLFF | TGTGCCAGCAGCCCGGAGTCCCGACTACCGGGGGAAAAACTGTTTTTT
NA | NA | TRBJ1-1 | 15 | TRBV5-1 | CASSLEAGVTAEAFF | TGCGCCAGCAGCTTGGAAGCGGGGGTAACCGCTGAAGCTTTCTTT
NA | NA | TRBJ1-3 | 14 | TRBV20-1 | CSARDGGAENTIYF | TGCAGTGCTAGAGATGGGGGGGCCGAAAACACCATATATTTT
many | TRBD2 | TRBJ2-3 | 13 | TRBV29-1 | CSVDVAGTDTQYF | TGCAGCGTTGATGTAGCGGGAACAGATACGCAGTATTTT
many | NA | TRBJ2-1 | 14 | TRBV7-8 | CASSLAVPGNEQFF | TGTGCCAGCAGCTTAGCAGTTCCGGGGAATGAGCAGTTCTTC
many | TRBD1 | TRBJ1-4 | 14 | TRBV6-6 | CASSYFDRGEKLFF | TGTGCCAGCAGTTACTTTGACAGGGGTGAAAAACTGTTTTTT
few | NA | TRBJ1-6 | 15 | TRBV19 | CASSIVWTVGSPLHF | TGTGCCAGTAGTATCGTATGGACAGTTGGATCACCCCTCCACTTT
many | NA | TRBJ1-1 | 13 | TRBV7-2 | CASSRTGRTEAFF | TGTGCCAGCAGCCGCACTGGGAGGACTGAAGCTTTCTTT
NA | NA | TRBJ1-6 | 14 | TRBV20-1 | CSARAGGFGSPLHF | TGCAGTGCTAGAGCGGGCGGTTTCGGTTCACCCCTCCACTTT